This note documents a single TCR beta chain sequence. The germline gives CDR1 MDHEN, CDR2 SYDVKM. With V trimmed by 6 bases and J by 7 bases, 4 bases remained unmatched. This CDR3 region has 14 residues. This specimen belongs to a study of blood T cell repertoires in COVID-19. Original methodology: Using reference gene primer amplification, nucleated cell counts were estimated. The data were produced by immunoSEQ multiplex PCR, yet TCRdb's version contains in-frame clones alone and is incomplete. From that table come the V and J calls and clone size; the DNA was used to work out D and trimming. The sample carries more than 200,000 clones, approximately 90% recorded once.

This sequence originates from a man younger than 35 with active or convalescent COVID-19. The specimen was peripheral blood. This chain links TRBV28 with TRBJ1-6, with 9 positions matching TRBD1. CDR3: CASSPGTGNSPLHF. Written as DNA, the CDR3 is TGTGCCAGCAGCCCCGGGACAGGGAATTCACCCCTCCACTTT.